This T cell receptor (beta chain) was obtained from a study of CD8+CD57+ T cells in acquired aplastic anemia (dated by TCRdb to the late 2010s). For the wider study: On average, sorted CD4+ and CD8+ cells yielded approximately 3 ug of extracted DNA, with a range of 0.2 to 27.4 ug. A CD8+CD57+ expansion meant a frequency higher than the mean frequency seen in healthy subjects. Study-level results and caveats: Roughly 30 CD8+ CDR3 sequences were shared between patients and controls but appeared highly expressed in patients and within their immunodominant clones. Patients and healthy controls showed no significant difference in CD8+ Simpson's diversity (P=0.060).

Flow cytometry had shown CD8+CD57+ cell expansion in the patients selected for sequencing. Severe acquired aplastic anemia was diagnosed in all patients according to International Study of Aplastic Anemia and Agranulocytosis and Camitta criteria. No therapy had been received by the patients at the time of blood sampling. The study deep-sequenced TCR repertoires of sorted CD4+ and CD8+ blood T cells from severe aplastic anemia patients and healthy subjects. Patients were enrolled under clinicaltrials.gov protocols 00001620, 01623167, 00001397, 00071045, 00081523 and 00961064 in the USA. Ficoll-Paque density gradient centrifugation was used to isolate peripheral blood mononuclear cells. Before DNA was extracted, CD4+ and CD8+ T cells were sorted using either FACS or magnetic beads. Genomic DNA was used as template for profiling of TCR beta VDJ combinations and CDR3 sequences. TCR repertoire sequencing was run on an Illumina HiSeq 2000. Per the authors' processing: Repertoire assessment relied on Simpson's diversity index, CDR3 size and DJ length profiles, and TRBV/TRBJ rearrangement plots. Whichever DNA sequence was most abundant in the deep sequencing data was defined as the immunodominant clone. CDR3 amino acid sequences were screened for sharing across subjects and compared with published repertoires and the VDJdb database. TCRdb ran its own pipeline on the public reads, namely fastp trimming at Q25 and MiXCR clone calling, and kept in-frame beta chains. Rows are combined by CDR3 protein, so each entry shows the most common genes and DNA. Clone size and V and J calls follow TCRdb, not the original study. This sample comprises about 98,000 distinct CDR3 sequences, about 67% of them detected only once. The ten largest make up roughly 60% of the sample.

CDR3 length: 15 amino acids, cysteine to phenylalanine. The DNA shown is the 45-base CDR3, in frame from base 1. Trimming takes 3 bases from V and 1 base from J, and the germline ends sit 10 bases apart. The germline V gene yields SNHLY for CDR1 and FYNNEI for CDR2. About this clonotype itself: Its antigen target is currently unknown. Per-nucleotide qualities are absent, and no much larger clonotype sits a single base away.

Sample: sorted CD4+, CD8+, or CD8+CD57+ T cells (not recorded which) from PBMCs. The receptor was isolated from a human donor with aplastic anemia. The chain was built from TRBV2 and TRBJ1-5; the D gene is perhaps TRBD1, on 5 matching bases. CDR3 reads: CASSEQDSSNQPQHF. The nucleotide sequence reads as follows: TGTGCCAGCAGTGAGCAAGACAGCAGCAATCAGCCCCAGCATTTT.